This TCR beta chain came from a study of identical twins. Findings and limits, study-wide: The study based its conclusions on cross-sectional statistical analysis and did not follow the same donors. The more abundant beta clonotypes in cord blood had fewer insertions, and memory repertoires did not show this.

This clonotype was observed a few times. Its specificity is unknown. V lost 7 bases, J lost 4 bases, and 18 bases stayed unmatched. The CDR3 covers 19 residues. The germline V gene has CDR1 SNHLY and CDR2 FYNNEI. TCRdb ran MiXCR on the 5' RACE reads and lists one entry per CDR3 protein. This table holds 1.5 million to 2 million distinct CDR3 sequences, 32% found once. This clonotype was sampled from a newborn girl in good health. The rearrangement links TRBV2 to TRBJ1-6, with 8 bases fitting TRBD1. Sequenced input: cord blood. The CDR3 DNA sequence: TGTGCCAGCATGGGTCGGGACAGGACGACCCGGACTTATAATTCACCCCTCCACTTT. It is translated as CASMGRDRTTRTYNSPLHF.